These 19 T cell receptor beta chains came from one sample sequenced in a study of blood T cell repertoires in COVID-19. Profiling relied on immunoSEQ multiplex PCR, and the TCRdb table lists in-frame clones only, not all of them. The sample lists around 90,000 clones, roughly four fifths occurring once. What was sequenced was peripheral blood. The origin of the receptors is a human donor in a cohort sampled during active COVID-19.

V gene TRBV4-1 combines with J gene TRBJ2-5; D is undetermined. The CDR3 sequence is 14 residues long. Trimming removed 8 bases from V and 2 bases from J, with 15 bases in between. Germline lookup yields CDR1 MGHRA and CDR2 YSYEKL. The CDR3 bases are TGCGCCAGCGCCCTAGGCGGCTTACAAGAGACCCAGTACTTC. Its protein product is CASALGGLQETQYF.

This chain uses TRBV7-2 with TRBJ2-3, with D possibly being TRBD2 (7 bases). Germline V CDR1 and CDR2: SGHTA, FQGNSA. The CDR3 loop spans 15 amino acids. The V end was cut by 5 bases, the J end by 3 bases, with 15 bases between. The CDR3 nucleotides are TGTGCCAGCAGCCCGGGGGGCAGGGAGACAGATACGCAGTATTTT. Translating it yields CASSPGGRETDTQYF.

V gene TRBV27 combines with J gene TRBJ1-4; TRBD1 aligns across 8 bases. Germline values: CDR1 MNHEY, CDR2 SMNVEV (reference sequence). With V trimmed by 5 bases and J by 7 bases, 3 bases remained unmatched. The CDR3 is 13 amino acids. CDR3 DNA sequence: TGTGCCAGCAGTCGGACAGGGTCTGAAAAACTGTTTTTT. Its protein product is CASSRTGSEKLFF. Looking up the rest from reference TRBV27 and TRBJ1-4 gives the full variable domain: EAQVTQNPRYLITVTGKKLTVTCSQNMNHEYMSWYRQDPGLGLRQIYYSMNVEVTDKGDVPEGYKVSRKEKRNFPLILESPSPNQTSLYFCASSRTGSEKLFFGSGTQLSVL.

There are a few counts of this clone. Other DNA sequences in this sample translate to the same CDR3. The genes are TRBV2 and TRBJ1-5, with D uncertain. CDR1 and CDR2 (germline): SNHLY, FYNNEI. V was shortened by 3 bases and J by 1 base, with 7 bases between the two germline ends. CDR3 length equals 14 residues. This CDR3 reads CASSEGASNQPQHF. The CDR3 nucleotides read TGTGCCAGCAGTGAGGGCGCGAGCAATCAGCCCCAGCATTTT.

V is TRBV5-1 and J is TRBJ2-1; D is perhaps TRBD1 (7 bases). Trimming took off 6 bases at V and 5 bases at J, with 27 bases between the two ends. In germline, CDR1 is SGHRS, CDR2 YFSETQ. CDR3 length: 18 amino acids. The CDR3 loop reads CASNNQLGETGRNNEQFF. The CDR3 DNA follows: TGCGCCAGCAACAACCAGCTTGGTGAGACAGGGAGGAACAATGAGCAGTTCTTC.

The rearrangement links TRBV10-2 to TRBJ2-7; TRBD2 agrees at 7 bases. This CDR3 comprises 14 residues. The germline CDR1 and CDR2 sequences are WSHSY and SAAADI. Unmatched junction bases numbered 7, after V lost 6 bases and J lost 2 bases. As DNA, the CDR3 is TGCGCCAGCAGGGGGGGGACTGGGACCTACGAGCAGTACTTC. Encoded protein: CASRGGTGTYEQYF.

V gene TRBV28 combines with J gene TRBJ2-6; TRBD1 is a possible D gene (6 bases). In germline, CDR1 is MDHEN, CDR2 SYDVKM. Trimming took off 7 bases at V and 4 bases at J, with 14 bases between the two ends. The CDR3 is 15 residues long. CDR3 DNA: TGTGCCAGCACAAAAACAGGGTCCGGGGCCAACGTCCTGACTTTC. It translates to CASTKTGSGANVLTF.

The rearrangement links TRBV19 to TRBJ2-3; possible D gene TRBD1, 5 bases. V lost 3 bases, J lost 5 bases, and 9 bases lay in between. This CDR3 has 13 amino acids. Per germline, CDR1 LNHDA and CDR2 SQIVND (reference sequence). The CDR3 DNA sequence: TGTGCCAGTAGTATGGCCAGGGAAGATACGCAGTATTTT. Translating it yields CASSMAREDTQYF.

This chain uses TRBV15 with TRBJ2-2, with 7 bases lining up with TRBD1. CDR1 and CDR2 from the germline V gene are LNHNV and YYDKDF (reference sequence). This CDR3 spans 14 amino acids. J was trimmed by 6 bases and V by 4 bases; bases with no gene match: 5. CDR3 protein: CATSKFTGAGELFF. DNA for the CDR3: TGTGCCACCAGCAAGTTTACAGGGGCCGGGGAGCTGTTTTTT.

This clone is medium-sized within its sample. The chain links TRBV4-2 to TRBJ2-2, with 7 bases matching TRBD1. Germline V gives CDR1 LGHNA, CDR2 YNFKEQ. After removal of 4 bases from V and 0 bases from J, the junction contained 2 bases not matched to a gene. The CDR3 sequence is 15 residues long. This CDR3 is CASSLGTANTGELFF. CDR3 sequence (DNA): TGTGCCAGCAGCCTTGGGACAGCGAACACCGGGGAGCTGTTTTTT.

In the case of this clone: The same CDR3 is also encoded by other DNA sequences in this sample. The genes are TRBV7-9 and TRBJ2-7; the D gene is possibly TRBD2 (5 bases). Germline V CDR1 and CDR2: SEHNR, FQNEAQ (reference sequence). V lost 0 bases and J lost 6, with 6 bases in between. The length of the CDR3 is 12 residues. The CDR3 coding sequence is TGTGCCAGCAGCTTAGCACGGGGCGAGCAGTACTTC. Protein: CASSLARGEQYF.

The gene calls are TRBV5-5 and TRBJ2-7; 7 nucleotides match TRBD1. Germline V gives CDR1 SGHKS, CDR2 YYEKEE (reference sequence). V lost 0 bases to trimming and J lost 5 bases; unmatched junction nucleotides: 8. The CDR3 loop spans 15 amino acids. Here the CDR3 DNA reads TGTGCCAGCAGCTTGGTACACAGGGGAATCCACGAGCAGTACTTC. Its protein is CASSLVHRGIHEQYF.

This clone was observed a single time. The chain recombines TRBV3-1 (or the pseudogene TRBV3-2) with TRBJ2-2; TRBD1 matches at 11 bases. Trimming removed 4 bases from V and 4 bases from J; junction bases left unmatched: 14. The germline V gene has CDR1 LGHDT and CDR2 YNNKEL (reference sequence). The length of the CDR3 is 19 residues. The CDR3 nucleotides are TGTGCCAGCAGCCGATACGCTAGCGGACAGGGGGCGCGCACCGGGGAGCTGTTTTTT. Amino acid sequence: CASSRYASGQGARTGELFF.

CDR3 in DNA: TGTGCCAGCAGCGTCGCCGGTAGACAGGGGGCCCAGTACTTC. Translating it yields CASSVAGRQGAQYF. The chain employs TRBV9 and TRBJ2-5; 9 bases map to TRBD1. Looked up from germline, CDR1 is SGDLS and CDR2 is YYNGEE. The CDR3 covers 14 residues. V shed 2 bases and J 9 bases; nucleotides not matched to a gene: 8.

The chain has TRBV12-3 or TRBV12-4 and TRBJ2-7, with D tentatively TRBD1 (5 bases). V lost 6 bases and J lost 4, with 13 bases in between. This CDR3 spans 13 amino acids. CDR3 protein: CASSTGQPYEQYF. The CDR3 nucleotides read TGTGCCAGCAGCACCGGACAACCTTACGAGCAGTACTTC.

This clone appeared a single time. The rearrangement links TRBV7-2 to TRBJ2-7, with 7 bases lining up with TRBD1. J was trimmed by 1 base and V by 4 bases; bases with no gene match: 10. The length of the CDR3 is 16 residues. Germline loops: CDR1 SGHTA, CDR2 FQGNSA. The CDR3 bases are TGTGCCAGCAGCTCCCAGGGAACAGGGGCTTCCTACGAGCAGTACTTC. Translation gives CASSSQGTGASYEQYF.

The chain employs TRBV15 and TRBJ1-1, with D uncertain. Between the trimmed V and J ends, which lost 0 bases and 11 bases, there was a span of 4 bases. Germline-derived CDR1 and CDR2 are LNHNV and YYDKDF (reference sequence). The CDR3 has 10 residues. In DNA, the CDR3 is TGTGCCACCAGCAGAGATCCGGCTTTCTTT. This gives the protein CATSRDPAFF.

The table lists this clone with a count of one. This rearrangement joins TRBV11-3 to TRBJ1-6; no firm D call. The CDR3 sequence is 13 residues long. The V end lost 5 bases, the J end lost 10 bases, and 12 bases lay between the germline ends. The germline V gene has CDR1 SGHNT and CDR2 YENEEA. DNA for the CDR3: TGTGCCAGCAGCCTCTCGAGGCAATCACCCCTCCACTTT. As protein: CASSLSRQSPLHF.

Only one count was recorded for this clone. The chain employs TRBV19 and TRBJ1-5; D is uncertain. Germline V CDR1 and CDR2: LNHDA, SQIVND (reference sequence). Trimming took 3 bases from V and 4 from J, leaving 10 bases between them. This CDR3 has 14 residues. CDR3 in amino acids: CASSITQPNQPQHF. CDR3 DNA sequence: TGTGCCAGTAGTATTACACAGCCAAATCAGCCCCAGCATTTT.